Following are 8 T cell receptor beta chains from one sample sequenced in a study of blood T cell repertoires in COVID-19. Method: immunoSEQ multiplex PCR; TCRdb's copy keeps in-frame clones and lacks some. The repertoire consists of 98,000 or so clones, with roughly nine tenths occurring once and the leading ten covering about 5.1%. Sequencing was performed on peripheral blood. All receptors derive from a human donor in a cohort sampled during active COVID-19.

The V gene is TRBV7-9, the J gene TRBJ2-1, with TRBD2 matching over 10 bases. This CDR3 comprises 14 residues. The germline gives CDR1 SEHNR, CDR2 FQNEAQ (reference sequence). CDR3 in DNA: TGTGCGGCCGCTAGCGGGAGCTCCTACAATGAGCAGTTCTTC. Translated, it gives CAAASGSSYNEQFF.

This clone was picked up many times. This chain links TRBV6-4 with TRBJ1-5; no clear D. CDR1 MRHNA and CDR2 SNTAGT come from the germline V gene. Trimming took 5 bases from V and 4 from J, leaving 9 bases between them. CDR3 length equals 13 residues. For the CDR3, the DNA is TGTGCCAGCAGTCCGGCAGCGAATCAGCCCCAGCATTTT. This translates into CASSPAANQPQHF.

The rearrangement joins TRBV28 to TRBJ2-3, with D perhaps matching TRBD2 (6 bases). V lost 2 bases and J 4 bases, leaving 19 bases between the germline ends. Per the germline V gene, CDR1 is MDHEN and CDR2 is SYDVKM. The CDR3 covers 17 residues. CDR3 DNA: TGTGCCAGCAGTTTAGCGCCCGGGCTAGCGTCCGCAGATACGCAGTATTTT. Protein product: CASSLAPGLASADTQYF.

J is TRBJ1-1 and V is TRBV6-5; no clear D. The CDR3 is 13 amino acids. Trimming removed 5 bases at V and 1 base at J, with 8 bases between. Germline V gene sequence: CDR1 MNHEY, CDR2 SVGAGI. CDR3 bases: TGTGCCAGCAGTCGGAGGGAGAACACTGAAGCTTTCTTT. Translated: CASSRRENTEAFF.

V gene TRBV7-3 combines with J gene TRBJ2-5; D remains unclear. V lost 5 bases, J lost 2 bases, and 3 bases lay in between. Germline V CDR1 and CDR2: SGHTA, FQGTGA. This CDR3 is built from 11 residues. The CDR3: CASSPQETQYF. The CDR3 DNA reads as TGTGCCAGCAGCCCGCAAGAGACCCAGTACTTC.

J is TRBJ2-1 and V is TRBV5-5; 10 bases match TRBD2. V gave up 4 bases and J gave up 9 bases; unmatched junction bases: 10. This CDR3 is built from 15 residues. Germline V gives CDR1 SGHKS, CDR2 YYEKEE (reference sequence). CDR3: CASSPPASGSREQFF. The CDR3 DNA sequence: TGTGCCAGCAGCCCCCCAGCTAGCGGGAGTCGTGAGCAGTTCTTC. The complete variable domain, with remaining parts taken from reference TRBV5-5 and TRBJ2-1, reads DAGVTQSPTHLIKTRGQQVTLRCSPISGHKSVSWYQQVLGQGPQFIFQYYEKEERGRGNFPDRFSARQFPNYSSELNVNALLLGDSALYLCASSPPASGSREQFFGPGTRLTVL.

The chain uses TRBV15 and TRBJ1-2; possible D gene TRBD1, 5 bases. CDR1 is LNHNV and CDR2 is YYDKDF in the germline V gene (reference sequence). The CDR3 spans 15 residues. V lost 0 bases, J lost 0 bases, and 8 bases lay in between. CDR3 protein: CATSRDAGTNYGYTF. The CDR3 bases are TGTGCCACCAGCAGAGATGCAGGGACTAACTATGGCTACACCTTC.

This clone has a single count. This chain connects TRBV7-8 to TRBJ2-1; 15 bases align to TRBD2. Germline trimming cut 5 bases from V and 0 bases from J; bases unmatched to any gene: 11. Germline CDR1 is SGHVS and CDR2 is FQNEAQ. The CDR3 has 20 residues. The chain's CDR3 is CASSPSRGLAGGGSYNEQFF. The CDR3 nucleotides read TGTGCCAGCAGCCCTAGCAGGGGACTAGCGGGAGGTGGCTCCTACAATGAGCAGTTCTTC.